This paragraph reports one T cell receptor (beta chain). It lacks a known antigen. Nothing much larger sits one base from this clone, and base qualities are not available. The data stem from a study of shared clonotypes between healthy human individuals (TCRdb year 2020). Broadly, across the study: Two women and three men aged 18 to 49 years were included in the cohort. For each donor, CD4 naive and CD4 memory were each given three plates, CD8 naive was given two plates, and CD8 memory was given one plate. To estimate repertoire size and how much clonotype sharing occurs between individuals, the study deeply sequenced the blood TCR repertoires of five healthy adults. Different laboratories and diverse techniques were used to prepare libraries and sequence TCR repertoires, to increase sequencing depth and limit assay-specific biases. Between about 0.94 and 8.9 billion PBMCs per donor were obtained by leukapheresis.

Using the deep immunoSEQ assay, TCR CDR3 regions were amplified from genomic DNA by multiplex PCR. Genomic DNA extracted from each cell subset was distributed evenly over all wells of several immunoSEQ 96-well plates, and each plate served as one replicate. For sorted subsets, approximately 210 ng genomic DNA, equal to about 30,000 T cell genomes, was loaded into each replicate PCR. Purified libraries were quantified with a Qubit 3.0 fluorometer, sized on a Bioanalyzer 2100, and re-quantified with the KAPA Library Quantification kit. Every immunoSEQ 96-well plate was sequenced on a dedicated single-read 150-cycle Illumina NextSeq 550 flow cell. The paper's processing steps were these. Because only junctional sequences without quality scores were contained in the immunoSEQ output, filtering matching that applied to full-length reads could not be performed. To assign V/J genes and CDR3, sequences were annotated using PyIR, a Python wrapper for IgBLAST v1.9, with IMGT germline references. Reads were removed for weak V/J assignments (E-value above 1e-6), missing CDR3, stop codons, out-of-frame junctions, or ambiguous translated residues. V3J clonotypes were defined as sequences sharing the same inferred V gene, J gene, and CDR3 amino acid sequence. Percentage overlap between repertoires was computed as shared unique clonotypes divided by the size of the smaller repertoire. Three approaches were used to assess repertoire richness: RTK rarefaction, the Chao1 estimator, and Recon v2.1 estimates of unobserved clonotypes. For all TCRbeta clonotypes obtained by the gDNA method from four donors, generation probabilities were computed with OLGA. TCRdb's version of the immuneACCESS table is confined to in-frame rearrangements and falls short of the full clone set. An unresolved V gene accounts for under half of the shortfall where checked; the remainder is of unknown origin. V and J calls plus clone size are reproduced from that table; the DNA served to infer D and trimming. The table for this sample lists millions of clones; 85% to 95% of them were counted only once. The ten biggest clones cover 0.1% to 0.15% of the sample.

The investigation overall reported the following: Rarefaction of sorted-subset datasets indicated incomplete sequencing despite the large sequencing depth. Across four donors, approximately 4.6% of naive CD4, more than 3% of naive CD8, approximately 2.5% of memory CD4, and 0.4% of memory CD8 clonotypes were shared. Compared with non-shared clonotypes, clonotypes shared by all four sorted-subset donors had higher generation probabilities. Only blood was sampled, and tissue TCR repertoires likely differ from those in blood. Because the study included a small number of donors, the genetic and exposure-history diversity represented was limited. Larger estimated clonotype richness was generally found for naive subsets than for memory subsets. Pairwise subsampling indicated that sequencing depth was expected to affect the degree of clonotype sharing among donors.

Healthy HIV-negative adults with no recently reported acute infections or vaccinations were included as donors. Every donor was a Caucasian adult living in Nashville, Tennessee, USA. CD4+ T cells were enriched through magnetic negative selection, after which naive cells were positively selected on CD45RA and the remaining negative fraction served as the memory subset. After blood collection by leukapheresis, PBMCs were isolated using Ficoll-Histopaque density gradient centrifugation and then cryopreserved in the vapor phase of liquid nitrogen. Analytical flow cytometry was used to check the purity and quantity of each magnetically sorted T cell population. Genomic DNA was isolated from every sorted fraction and measured by UV absorbance on a Nanodrop 2000c. Sequencing was done on a sample of naive CD4+ T cells sorted from blood. The cell subset or site label of this sample denotes: CD45RA+ positively selected. The receptor's source is a man between 18 and 35 years old in good health.

The CDR3 sequence is CASSDGLAASYEQYF. The nucleotide sequence is given as TGCGCCAGCAGTGATGGACTAGCGGCCTCCTACGAGCAGTACTTC. The rearranged chain carries TRBV10-2 and TRBJ2-7, with 10 central nucleotides matching TRBD2. The CDR3 covers 15 residues, taking in both the cysteine and the phenylalanine. The CDR3 DNA has 45 bases and is translated from base 1. CDR1 WSHSY and CDR2 SAAADI are derived from the germline V gene. At the junction V is shortened by 3 bases and J by 0 bases; bases outside the gene matches: 2.